These 14 T cell receptor beta chains were sequenced from one sample in a study of blood T cell repertoires in COVID-19. The method was immunoSEQ multiplex PCR; TCRdb's version includes in-frame clones alone and lacks a portion of them. The sample shows about 110,000 clones, 80% to 95% of them seen only once. The sequenced sample consisted of peripheral blood. The receptors come from a woman between 25 and 40 years old with acute or convalescent COVID-19.

The chain couples TRBV7-2 to TRBJ2-7, with a weak D call TRBD2 (7 bases). Trimming removed 1 base from V and 2 bases from J, with 15 bases in between. The germline V gene encodes CDR1 SGHTA and CDR2 FQGNSA. The CDR3 contains 16 residues. In DNA, the CDR3 is TGTGCCAGCAGCTTAGTGGGGGGGGCGACCCCCTACGAGCAGTACTTC. Translation: CASSLVGGATPYEQYF.

V and J are TRBV19 and TRBJ2-3; 8 bases match TRBD1. The germline V gene encodes CDR1 LNHDA and CDR2 SQIVND (reference sequence). With V trimmed by 1 base and J by 0 bases, 0 bases remained unmatched. The CDR3 spans 15 residues. The CDR3 loop is CASSIGDRSTDTQYF. DNA for the CDR3: TGTGCCAGTAGTATAGGGGACAGGAGCACAGATACGCAGTATTTT.

Note on this clone: A junction boundary mismatches the germline segment, possibly from a read error. The chain couples TRBV19 to TRBJ1-4; weak D call: TRBD1 (6 bases). CDR1 and CDR2 from the germline V gene are LNHDA and SQIVND (reference sequence). The CDR3 extends over 15 amino acids. CDR3 sequence (DNA): TGTGCCAGTAGTATAGGCCAGGGGTCGAATGGAAAACTGTTTTTT. Translating it yields CASSIGQGSNGKLFF. The full variable domain, its missing parts supplied by reference TRBV19 and TRBJ1-4, is DGGITQSPKYLFRKEGQNVTLSCEQNLNHDAMYWYRQDPGQGLRLIYYSQIVNDFQKGDIAEGYSVSREKKESFPLTVTSAQKNPTAFYLCASSIGQGSNGKLFFGSGTQLSVL.

This chain links TRBV5-4 with TRBJ1-1, with D maybe TRBD1 (5 bases). Germline V lookup: CDR1 SGHNT, CDR2 YYREEE (reference sequence). Trimming took 3 bases from V and 2 from J, leaving 14 bases between them. The length of the CDR3 is 15 residues. The CDR3 sequence is CASSWGVERNTEAFF. DNA for the CDR3: TGTGCCAGCAGCTGGGGGGTAGAGAGAAACACTGAAGCTTTCTTT. Complete variable domain (other parts from reference TRBV5-4 and TRBJ1-1): ETGVTQSPTHLIKTRGQQVTLRCSSQSGHNTVSWYQQALGQGPQFIFQYYREEENGRGNFPPRFSGLQFPNYSSELNVNALELDDSALYLCASSWGVERNTEAFFGQGTRLTVV.

This chain uses TRBV7-2 with TRBJ2-5, with TRBD2 identical over 8 bases. Losses at the gene ends were 5 bases for V and 2 bases for J; bases not matched to a gene: 7. This CDR3 contains 15 residues. The V gene's germline CDR1 is SGHTA and CDR2 FQGNSA. CDR3 in amino acids: CASSVMLAGQETQYF. The CDR3 DNA is TGTGCCAGCAGCGTCATGCTAGCGGGTCAAGAGACCCAGTACTTC.

The J gene is TRBJ2-1, the V gene TRBV30; D unresolved. The CDR3 loop spans 14 amino acids. With 0 bases removed from V and 1 base from J, the gap between germline ends came to 7 bases. Per the germline V gene, CDR1 is GTSNPN and CDR2 is SVGIG (reference sequence). CDR3 protein: CAWSVLGSYNEQFF. The CDR3 DNA reads as TGTGCCTGGAGTGTACTTGGTTCCTACAATGAGCAGTTCTTC.

This chain links TRBV28 with TRBJ1-2; a possible D gene is TRBD1 (6 bases). The germline V gene encodes CDR1 MDHEN and CDR2 SYDVKM. The CDR3 length is 14 residues. V lost 4 bases, J lost 7 bases, and 16 bases lay in between. The CDR3 loop is CASSSMGHPGGYTF. As DNA, the CDR3 is TGTGCCAGCAGTTCAATGGGACATCCCGGTGGCTACACCTTC.

The chain carries TRBV7-8 and TRBJ1-5; D not certain. CDR1 is SGHVS and CDR2 is FQNEAQ in the germline V gene. The V end lost 6 bases, the J end lost 2 bases, and 14 bases lay between the germline ends. This CDR3 spans 15 amino acids. For the CDR3, the DNA is TGTGCCAGCAGTCGCGACACCCATGGCAATCAGCCCCAGCATTTT. It is translated as CASSRDTHGNQPQHF.

The chain employs TRBV7-2 and TRBJ1-1; no reliable D call. The germline CDR1 and CDR2 sequences are SGHTA and FQGNSA. The length of the CDR3 is 13 residues. V lost 1 base and J 8 bases, leaving 11 bases between the germline ends. The CDR3 DNA sequence: TGTGCCAGCAGCTTAGTGAGAGATCGAGAAGCTTTCTTT. Translated, it gives CASSLVRDREAFF. The full variable domain, completed using reference TRBV7-2 and TRBJ1-1, is GAGVSQSPSNKVTEKGKDVELRCDPISGHTALYWYRQSLGQGLEFLIYFQGNSAPDKSGLPSDRFSAERTGGSVSTLTIQRTQQEDSAVYLCASSLVRDREAFFGQGTRLTVV.

Only one count was recorded for this clone. V is TRBV28 and J is TRBJ1-2, with 11 nucleotides matching TRBD1. The CDR3 consists of 15 residues. V lost 6 bases, J lost 1 base, and 4 bases stayed unmatched. Germline V gene sequence: CDR1 MDHEN, CDR2 SYDVKM. DNA for the CDR3: TGTGCCAGCAGACTGGACAGGGGGCATAACTATGGCTACACCTTC. Translating gives CASRLDRGHNYGYTF.

This chain uses TRBV27 with TRBJ1-2; 11 bases fit TRBD1. Germline V lookup: CDR1 MNHEY, CDR2 SMNVEV (reference sequence). The CDR3 consists of 14 residues. J lost 5 bases, V lost 7 bases, and 6 bases had no gene match. In DNA, the CDR3 is TGTGCCAGCACCCGGGACAGGGGGTCTTATGGCTACACCTTC. Amino acids: CASTRDRGSYGYTF.

The chain links TRBV27 to TRBJ2-7, with TRBD1 matching over 11 bases. Losses at the gene ends were 4 bases for V and 7 bases for J; bases not matched to a gene: 6. Germline V gene data show CDR1 as MNHEY and CDR2 as SMNVEV (reference sequence). The CDR3 sequence is 14 residues long. CDR3: CASSSDRGLFEQYF. The CDR3 coding sequence is TGTGCCAGCAGTTCGGACAGGGGGCTGTTTGAGCAGTACTTC.

The chain has TRBV5-4 and TRBJ2-7; TRBD2 agrees at 12 bases. The length of the CDR3 is 17 residues. Germline V gene data show CDR1 as SGHNT and CDR2 as YYREEE (reference sequence). Losses at the gene ends were 2 bases for V and 3 bases for J; bases not matched to a gene: 9. The CDR3 DNA is TGTGCCAGCAGCTTCTCTCTAGCGGGAGGGATATTCTACGAGCAGTACTTC. Protein product: CASSFSLAGGIFYEQYF.

The chain carries TRBV25-1 and TRBJ1-2; possibly TRBD1 for D (6 bases). The germline V gene has CDR1 MGHDK and CDR2 SYGVNS. The germline V and J ends were trimmed by 4 bases and 3 bases, with 9 bases remaining between them. This CDR3 region has 13 residues. CDR3 DNA: TGTGCCAGCAGTGGGGGGCTGTACTATGGCTACACCTTC. It codes for CASSGGLYYGYTF.